This paragraph reports one TCR beta chain. Trimming cost V 0 bases and J 9 bases, with 18 bases left between them. The CDR3 is 15 residues long. Germline V gives CDR1 MNHEY, CDR2 SVGEGT. The data were obtained in a study of control samples from healthy donors and cancer patients. Measured with immunoSEQ multiplex PCR; TCRdb has only the in-frame clones, and not every one. The table lists about 130,000 clones, under 95% of them singletons, with more than 1.5% in the top ten. Source material: PBMCs. The gene calls are TRBV6-2 or TRBV6-3 and TRBJ2-7, with a possible D match to TRBD2 (6 bases). This receptor was taken from a man aged 50-60 years with head and neck cancer. CDR3 protein: CASSYSSVSYGRQYF. The CDR3 DNA sequence: TGTGCCAGCAGTTACTCGAGTGTATCCTACGGGAGGCAGTACTTC.